Listed below are T cell receptor beta chains from one sample, sequenced in a study of blood T cell repertoires in COVID-19. TCRdb's copy holds only in-frame clones and misses some; the assay was immunoSEQ multiplex PCR. The sample includes 110,000 or so clones, approximately 90% seen only once; the top ten take approximately 30%. The sample consisted of peripheral blood. The receptors derive from a man between 65 and 85 years old with active or convalescent COVID-19. Each CDR3 is given without its conserved first and last residue. Size values are once, few and many counts, or a class for expanded clones, and some rows have none.

>NA|TRBJ2-7|TRBV3-1/TRBV3-2
ASSQVAEQY
>once|TRBJ2-7|TRBV20-1
SARDPAKQY
>NA|TRBJ2-7|TRBV5-6
ASSFGLAGSEQY
>NA|TRBJ2-5|TRBV24-1
ATSDTVLAGETQY
>NA|TRBJ2-1|TRBV2
ASSLMRDYNEQF
>NA|TRBJ2-7|TRBV18
ASSPDNSYEQY
>once|TRBJ1-2|TRBV6-5
ASSPDRGGSYT
>NA|TRBJ1-5|TRBV6-6
ASSYTGDQPQH
>NA|TRBJ2-2|TRBV6-5
ASNVQGTTGELF
>NA|TRBJ2-7|TRBV19
ASTEGQGSGEQY
>NA|TRBJ2-1|TRBV20-1
SASGGLVVSEQF
>NA|TRBJ1-1|TRBV15
ATSRNTLNTEAF
>few|TRBJ1-5|TRBV19
ASSPMDSSQPQH
>NA|TRBJ2-7|TRBV23-1
ASSQLDRGSAYEQY
>NA|TRBJ2-2|TRBV6-5
ASSYKPSGTGELF
>NA|TRBJ2-3|TRBV11-2
ASSFGRGAGLTDTQY
>once|TRBJ1-1|TRBV6-6
ASSYYDRGEAF
>NA|TRBJ2-1|TRBV14
ASSQFRNEQF
>NA|TRBJ2-7|TRBV18
ASSSADPAYEQY
>NA|TRBJ2-2|TRBV9
ASSTGQGLPGELF
>NA|TRBJ2-4|TRBV10-3
AISGGGTENIQY
>NA|TRBJ2-1|TRBV2
ASITVSRDRRSNEQF
>NA|TRBJ1-1|TRBV10-3
AIRVRQENTEAF
>few|TRBJ1-6|TRBV15
ATSRDPAGGNSPLH
>NA|TRBJ1-5|TRBV18
ASSPPMQGGYQPQH
>NA|TRBJ2-7|TRBV5-4
ASSLDLAGVNEQY
>NA|TRBJ2-2|TRBV7-9
ASSSGGSGATGELF
>NA|TRBJ1-6|TRBV3-1/TRBV3-2
ASSPGTGQGSPLH
>NA|TRBJ1-5|TRBV19
ASSIGEGGNQPQH
>few|TRBJ2-3|TRBV6-5
ASSSFFGDTQY
>NA|TRBJ2-2|TRBV24-1
ATSDSRTGNTGELF
>NA|TRBJ2-6|TRBV6-5
ASRDMPSGANVLT
>NA|TRBJ2-7|TRBV27
ASSGGSASYEQY
>NA|TRBJ2-7|TRBV5-1
ASSPGDRETYEQY
>once|TRBJ2-1|TRBV6-5
ASSGLAGAGEQF
>NA|TRBJ1-4|TRBV27
ASSRRETEKLF
>NA|TRBJ2-6|TRBV5-1
ASSLDPRGSGANVLT
>NA|TRBJ2-1|TRBV7-9
ASSPPSPGRAYNEQF
>NA|TRBJ1-4|TRBV6-5
ASSSQGEKLF
>NA|TRBJ2-1|TRBV7-6
ASSLGSLNVGKNEQF
>NA|TRBJ2-5|TRBV19
ASSHQQGIGRETQY
>once|TRBJ1-1|TRBV11-1
ASSLVAGGARPF
>NA|TRBJ2-3|TRBV3-1/TRBV3-2
ASSQEGTGMGTDTQY
>NA|TRBJ2-3|TRBV27
ASSTTSTDTQY
>NA|TRBJ1-3|TRBV18
ASSPGKTGNTIY
>NA|TRBJ2-2|TRBV6-6
ASSYEVPGELF
>NA|TRBJ1-2|TRBV7-8
ASSLAGQGINGYT
>NA|TRBJ2-3|TRBV6-5
ASRDRGPGTDTQY
>few|TRBJ2-2|TRBV21-1
ASTPKPTGVGNTGELF
>NA|TRBJ2-7|TRBV27
ASMYRGVPYEQY